This T cell receptor (beta chain) was captured by sequencing in a study of T cell responses to AZD1222 COVID-19 vaccine. Between the trimmed V and J ends, which lost 3 bases and 16 bases, there was a span of 16 bases. This CDR3 is built from 12 residues. Germline CDR1 is LGHDT and CDR2 is YNNKEL (reference sequence). Sequencing was performed with immunoSEQ multiplex PCR; in TCRdb, only in-frame clones are kept and a portion is missing. This table holds about 120,000 clones, around 93% found once. The receptor's source is an adult in good health. Sequenced here: peripheral blood, sampled on day 0 of AZD1222 vaccination. V is TRBV3-1 (or the pseudogene TRBV3-2) and J is TRBJ1-5, with D unclear. CDR3 in DNA: TGTGCCAGCAGCCACGTCGACACTATCGGCCATTTT. This gives the protein CASSHVDTIGHF.